The rows below give T cell receptor beta chains drawn from one sample of a study of T-cell reconstitution after alpha-beta-depleted transplantation in children. MiXCR, applied by TCRdb to the PCR reads, yields one record per CDR3 protein. The sample lists around 600,000 distinct CDR3 sequences, 15% to 20% occurring once. Here the sequenced sample was PBMCs from the stem cell graft donor, taken from the stem cell graft. These receptors originate from a human donor who donated a stem cell graft to a child with acute myeloid leukemia. CDR3s include the opening cysteine and the closing phenylalanine or tryptophan. D genes are given only for firm matches. Some rows mark clone size as missing; the rest say once, few, many or name a class of expanded clone.

DNA: TGTGCCAGCAGCTTCAAAGGCCCGGGATGGGGCTACACCTTC
CDR3: CASSFKGPGWGYTF
size: few
D: NA
J: TRBJ1-2
V: TRBV7-2

DNA: TGCAGCGTTGTCGACAGGCTTAACACTGAAGCTTTCTTT
CDR3: CSVVDRLNTEAFF
size: many
D: NA
J: TRBJ1-1
V: TRBV29-1

DNA: TGTGCCATCAGTGAGTCAGGGGGCTATGAGCAGTTCTTC
CDR3: CAISESGGYEQFF
size: many
D: TRBD1
J: TRBJ2-1
V: TRBV10-3

DNA: TGCAGTGCTAGAGATCGGCAGGGAAAGGACAATGAGCAGTTCTTC
CDR3: CSARDRQGKDNEQFF
size: many
D: NA
J: TRBJ2-1
V: TRBV20-1

DNA: TGCAGTGCTACGACGGATGACTACGAGCAGTACTTC
CDR3: CSATTDDYEQYF
size: many
D: NA
J: TRBJ2-7
V: TRBV20-1

DNA: TGTGCCAGCAGCTTCGGACAGGGGGAAAGGGGCTACACCTTC
CDR3: CASSFGQGERGYTF
size: NA
D: TRBD1
J: TRBJ1-2
V: TRBV7-9

DNA: TGCGCCAGCAGTCGCCCCGGGACAGTTTACAATGAGCAGTTCTTC
CDR3: CASSRPGTVYNEQFF
size: NA
D: TRBD1
J: TRBJ2-1
V: TRBV5-1

DNA: TGTGCCAGCAGTCCCCCCAATCCGGGCTGGTCTGGAAACACCATATATTTT
CDR3: CASSPPNPGWSGNTIYF
size: many
D: NA
J: TRBJ1-3
V: TRBV7-8

DNA: TGCAGTGCTAGTTCCGGGACTAGCCGAAATCAAGATACGCAGTATTTT
CDR3: CSASSGTSRNQDTQYF
size: NA
D: TRBD2
J: TRBJ2-3
V: TRBV20-1

DNA: TGTGCCAGCAGCTTGAGTGAGGGGATCGACTATGGCTACACCTTC
CDR3: CASSLSEGIDYGYTF
size: NA
D: NA
J: TRBJ1-2
V: TRBV7-9

DNA: TGTGCCCGATCCGGGACAGGGGTGGATGAGCAGTTCTTC
CDR3: CARSGTGVDEQFF
size: few
D: TRBD1
J: TRBJ2-1
V: TRBV2

DNA: TGTGCCAGCGCTACTCACCGGACGAACGACTCTGGAAACACCATATATTTT
CDR3: CASATHRTNDSGNTIYF
size: NA
D: NA
J: TRBJ1-3
V: TRBV18

DNA: TGTGCCAGCAGCCGGACTAGCGGGGGTATTACAGATACGCAGTATTTT
CDR3: CASSRTSGGITDTQYF
size: once
D: TRBD2
J: TRBJ2-3
V: TRBV7-2

DNA: TGTGCCAGCAGCCGAGCGGGCCAAGACTCACCCCTCCACTTT
CDR3: CASSRAGQDSPLHF
size: few
D: NA
J: TRBJ1-6
V: TRBV3-1

DNA: TGCAGTGGGGGACAGGGGATAATGAACACTGAAGCTTTCTTT
CDR3: CSGGQGIMNTEAFF
size: NA
D: TRBD1
J: TRBJ1-1
V: TRBV20-1

DNA: TGCAGCGGTTACAGGGGGCATATGAACACTGAAGCTTTCTTT
CDR3: CSGYRGHMNTEAFF
size: many
D: TRBD1
J: TRBJ1-1
V: TRBV29-1

DNA: TGCAGCGTTGCCGGACCCTCCTACGAGCAGTACTTC
CDR3: CSVAGPSYEQYF
size: few
D: NA
J: TRBJ2-7
V: TRBV29-1

DNA: TGTGCCAGCCCCCGACGAGATCCCCAGCATTTT
CDR3: CASPRRDPQHF
size: many
D: NA
J: TRBJ1-5
V: TRBV5-5

DNA: TGCGCCAGCAGCCAAGCTCGGGGCAGTTCAACCGATACGCAGTATTTT
CDR3: CASSQARGSSTDTQYF
size: few
D: NA
J: TRBJ2-3
V: TRBV4-3

DNA: TGTGCCTGGAGTCCAGGGATCAATGAGCAGTTCTTC
CDR3: CAWSPGINEQFF
size: NA
D: NA
J: TRBJ2-1
V: TRBV30

DNA: TGTGCCAGCAGGATAGGGGGACCGGCCACCGGGGAGCTGTTTTTT
CDR3: CASRIGGPATGELFF
size: many
D: NA
J: TRBJ2-2
V: TRBV27

DNA: TGTGCCAGCAGCTCAGCCATGAACACCGGGGAGCTGTTTTTT
CDR3: CASSSAMNTGELFF
size: NA
D: NA
J: TRBJ2-2
V: TRBV7-6

DNA: TGTGCCAGCAGCCTAAGGGGACAGGGGTACGAGCAGTACTTC
CDR3: CASSLRGQGYEQYF
size: few
D: TRBD1
J: TRBJ2-7
V: TRBV12-3/TRBV12-4

DNA: TGTGCCAGTAGTAGCCTTAATAGCAATCAGCCCCAGCATTTT
CDR3: CASSSLNSNQPQHF
size: few
D: NA
J: TRBJ1-5
V: TRBV19

DNA: TGCAGCGTTGTCGCACCTGCGGGGACCAGCTCCTACAATGAGCAGTTCTTC
CDR3: CSVVAPAGTSSYNEQFF
size: many
D: NA
J: TRBJ2-1
V: TRBV29-1

DNA: TGCAGTGCTAGTAGGGGGATCCAAGGCTCAGAGACCCAGTACTTC
CDR3: CSASRGIQGSETQYF
size: many
D: NA
J: TRBJ2-5
V: TRBV20-1

DNA: TGCAGCGTTGTCAGGGGACAGAGTTACACCTTC
CDR3: CSVVRGQSYTF
size: many
D: TRBD1
J: TRBJ1-2
V: TRBV29-1

DNA: TGCGCCAGCAGCCACGGGGGACAGGGCTCCTACGAGCAGTACTTC
CDR3: CASSHGGQGSYEQYF
size: many
D: TRBD1
J: TRBJ2-7
V: TRBV4-3

DNA: TGTGCCAGCAGCCCCCACCCGGACAGGGGGCGTCATGAGCAGTTCTTC
CDR3: CASSPHPDRGRHEQFF
size: few
D: TRBD1
J: TRBJ2-1
V: TRBV27

DNA: TGTGCCAGCAGTTACCCCGGGACAGGGCCTAACACTGAAGCTTTCTTT
CDR3: CASSYPGTGPNTEAFF
size: many
D: TRBD1
J: TRBJ1-1
V: TRBV6-5

DNA: TGCAGTGCAAAGGGACAGGGGAGACGGTATGGCTACACCTTC
CDR3: CSAKGQGRRYGYTF
size: many
D: TRBD1
J: TRBJ1-2
V: TRBV20-1

DNA: TGTGCCAGCATGGGGGGCCCAAATCAGCCCCAGCATTTT
CDR3: CASMGGPNQPQHF
size: NA
D: NA
J: TRBJ1-5
V: TRBV6-1

DNA: TGCAGTGCTTCCCGAGACAGGGAAGGGCAGCCCCAGCATTTT
CDR3: CSASRDREGQPQHF
size: many
D: TRBD1
J: TRBJ1-5
V: TRBV20-1

DNA: TGTGCCAGCAGCCCAGACTCTGCTAATGAAAAACTGTTTTTT
CDR3: CASSPDSANEKLFF
size: NA
D: NA
J: TRBJ1-4
V: TRBV7-9

DNA: TGCAGTGCTAGAGCCCCGGGACACCCGCAAGAGACCCAGTACTTC
CDR3: CSARAPGHPQETQYF
size: many
D: NA
J: TRBJ2-5
V: TRBV20-1

DNA: TGCGCCAGCAGCCGAAACTTGGGGGAAACCGGGGAGCTGTTTTTT
CDR3: CASSRNLGETGELFF
size: NA
D: NA
J: TRBJ2-2
V: TRBV4-3

DNA: TGCAGCATCCTGTCTTGGGGGGGCAGGGGCACAGATACGCAGTATTTT
CDR3: CSILSWGGRGTDTQYF
size: many
D: NA
J: TRBJ2-3
V: TRBV29-1

DNA: TGCAGTGCTAGAGATCTCCCCGGGAATGGAGAAAAACTGTTTTTT
CDR3: CSARDLPGNGEKLFF
size: many
D: NA
J: TRBJ1-4
V: TRBV20-1

DNA: TGTGCCAGCAAACTGGGAGGGGAGCAGTTCTTC
CDR3: CASKLGGEQFF
size: NA
D: TRBD2
J: TRBJ2-1
V: TRBV25-1

DNA: TGTGCCAGCAGCTCCTCGGGACAGACCGCGGAGCAGTTCTTC
CDR3: CASSSSGQTAEQFF
size: many
D: TRBD1
J: TRBJ2-1
V: TRBV7-9

DNA: TGCAGTGCCTTTCGGACAGGGAGCTATAATTCACCCCTCCACTTT
CDR3: CSAFRTGSYNSPLHF
size: many
D: TRBD1
J: TRBJ1-6
V: TRBV20-1

DNA: TGTGCCAGCCGGGGGGGCGGGCAGCCCCAGCATTTT
CDR3: CASRGGGQPQHF
size: NA
D: NA
J: TRBJ1-5
V: TRBV12-3/TRBV12-4

DNA: TGCAGTGCTAGGGGTGCGGGGTACAATGAGCAGTTCTTC
CDR3: CSARGAGYNEQFF
size: many
D: NA
J: TRBJ2-1
V: TRBV20-1

DNA: TGTGCCAGCTCCGATGGGGGCAATCAGCCCCAGCATTTT
CDR3: CASSDGGNQPQHF
size: few
D: NA
J: TRBJ1-5
V: TRBV7-8

DNA: TGCAGTGCTAACATACCCCCACGGTTCTGGGGACAGGGTTTGAACACTGAAGCTTTCTTT
CDR3: CSANIPPRFWGQGLNTEAFF
size: many
D: TRBD1
J: TRBJ1-1
V: TRBV20-1

DNA: TGTGCCAGCAGCTTAGGGGGGGTATCAGGAGTCTCTGGGGCCAACGTCCTGACTTTC
CDR3: CASSLGGVSGVSGANVLTF
size: many
D: NA
J: TRBJ2-6
V: TRBV11-1

DNA: TGTGCCAGCACCCAGGGACTAGCGGGGTACAATGAGCAGTTCTTC
CDR3: CASTQGLAGYNEQFF
size: NA
D: TRBD2
J: TRBJ2-1
V: TRBV3-1

DNA: TGCAGTGCTTCCCCCCATGACAGGGTCCTTTCCTACGAGCAGTACTTC
CDR3: CSASPHDRVLSYEQYF
size: many
D: TRBD1
J: TRBJ2-7
V: TRBV20-1

DNA: TGCAGTGCCCTAGAGGCCATTCGGGTGACCCAGTACTTC
CDR3: CSALEAIRVTQYF
size: many
D: NA
J: TRBJ2-5
V: TRBV20-1

DNA: TGTGCCAGTAACCGGGACATAAGTTTAAGGCAGCCCCAGCATTTT
CDR3: CASNRDISLRQPQHF
size: few
D: NA
J: TRBJ1-5
V: TRBV19

DNA: TGTGCCAGCAGTTTAGAACAGGGGCTCACTGAAGCTTTCTTT
CDR3: CASSLEQGLTEAFF
size: few
D: TRBD1
J: TRBJ1-1
V: TRBV12-3/TRBV12-4

DNA: TGTGCCAGCAGCTTAGTAAATTTGGGGAAGTCGGACTATGGCTACACCTTC
CDR3: CASSLVNLGKSDYGYTF
size: few
D: NA
J: TRBJ1-2
V: TRBV7-2

DNA: TGCAGTGCTAGACCCAAGGGGGCAGATACGCAGTATTTT
CDR3: CSARPKGADTQYF
size: NA
D: NA
J: TRBJ2-3
V: TRBV20-1

DNA: TGTGCCAGCAGCCCACGGGACGGTGCTAGCACAGATACGCAGTATTTT
CDR3: CASSPRDGASTDTQYF
size: few
D: NA
J: TRBJ2-3
V: TRBV7-3

DNA: TGTGCCAGCAGCTTACAGGGGGGGGGATCCTACAATGAGCAGTTCTTC
CDR3: CASSLQGGGSYNEQFF
size: NA
D: NA
J: TRBJ2-1
V: TRBV13